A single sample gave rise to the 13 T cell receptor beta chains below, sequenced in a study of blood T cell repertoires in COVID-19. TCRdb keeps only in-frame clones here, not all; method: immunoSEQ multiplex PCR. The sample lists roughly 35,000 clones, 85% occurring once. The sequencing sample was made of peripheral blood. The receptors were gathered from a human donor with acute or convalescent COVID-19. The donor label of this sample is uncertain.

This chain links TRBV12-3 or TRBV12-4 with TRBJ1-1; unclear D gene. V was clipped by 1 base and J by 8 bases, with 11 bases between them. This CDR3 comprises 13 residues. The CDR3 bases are TGTGCCAGCAGTTTAGTGCCTGCTGCGGAAGCTTTCTTT. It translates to CASSLVPAAEAFF.

In nucleotides, the CDR3 is TGTGCCAGTAGTCAAATAACAGGGGGCAATCAGCCCCAGCATTTT. Residues: CASSQITGGNQPQHF. The V gene is TRBV19, the J gene TRBJ1-5; TRBD1 aligns across 7 bases. Trimming cost V 5 bases and J 2 bases; bases outside gene matches: 6. Germline V lookup: CDR1 LNHDA, CDR2 SQIVND (reference sequence). CDR3 length equals 15 residues.

CDR3 coding DNA: TGTGCCAGCAGCTACAGGGGAGATAATTCACCCCTCCACTTT. This encodes CASSYRGDNSPLHF. The rearrangement joins TRBV7-2 to TRBJ1-6; 7 bases are shared with TRBD1. Germline V lookup: CDR1 SGHTA, CDR2 FQGNSA. The V segment lost 4 bases and the J segment 5 bases; nucleotides outside the gene matches: 2. The CDR3 sequence is 14 residues long. Filled out from reference TRBV7-2 and TRBJ1-6, the complete variable domain reads GAGVSQSPSNKVTEKGKDVELRCDPISGHTALYWYRQSLGQGLEFLIYFQGNSAPDKSGLPSDRFSAERTGGSVSTLTIQRTQQEDSAVYLCASSYRGDNSPLHFGNGTRLTVT.

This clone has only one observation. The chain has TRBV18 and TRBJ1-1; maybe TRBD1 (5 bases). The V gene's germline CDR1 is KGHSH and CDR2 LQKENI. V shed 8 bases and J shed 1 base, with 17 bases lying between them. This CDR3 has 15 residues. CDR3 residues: CASPKPGLGNTEAFF. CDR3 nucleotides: TGTGCCAGCCCTAAGCCGGGACTGGGGAACACTGAAGCTTTCTTT.

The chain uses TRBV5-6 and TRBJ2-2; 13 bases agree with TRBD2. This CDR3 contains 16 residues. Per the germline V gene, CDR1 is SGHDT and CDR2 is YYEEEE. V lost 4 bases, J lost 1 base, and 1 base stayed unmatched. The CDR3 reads CASSRLAGGNTGELFF. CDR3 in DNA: TGTGCCAGCAGCCGACTAGCGGGAGGGAACACCGGGGAGCTGTTTTTT.

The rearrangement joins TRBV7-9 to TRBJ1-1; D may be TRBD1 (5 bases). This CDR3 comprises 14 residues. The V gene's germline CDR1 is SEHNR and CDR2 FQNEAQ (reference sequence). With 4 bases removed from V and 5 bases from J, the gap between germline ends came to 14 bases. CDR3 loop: CASSSWPGRTEAFF. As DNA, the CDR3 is TGTGCCAGCAGCTCCTGGCCAGGGAGGACTGAAGCTTTCTTT.

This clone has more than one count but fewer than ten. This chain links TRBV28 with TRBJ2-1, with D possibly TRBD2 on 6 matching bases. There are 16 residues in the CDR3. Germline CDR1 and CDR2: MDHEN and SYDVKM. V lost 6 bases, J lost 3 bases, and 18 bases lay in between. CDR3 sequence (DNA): TGTGCCAGCAGAGAAAAGGCGGGATCTATCTACAATGAGCAGTTCTTC. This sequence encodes CASREKAGSIYNEQFF.

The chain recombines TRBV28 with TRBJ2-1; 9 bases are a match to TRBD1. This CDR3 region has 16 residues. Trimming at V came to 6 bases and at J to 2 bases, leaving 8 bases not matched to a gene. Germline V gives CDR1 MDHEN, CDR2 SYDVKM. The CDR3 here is CASRTGGDSAYNEQFF. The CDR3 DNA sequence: TGTGCCAGCAGGACAGGGGGAGATAGCGCCTACAATGAGCAGTTCTTC.

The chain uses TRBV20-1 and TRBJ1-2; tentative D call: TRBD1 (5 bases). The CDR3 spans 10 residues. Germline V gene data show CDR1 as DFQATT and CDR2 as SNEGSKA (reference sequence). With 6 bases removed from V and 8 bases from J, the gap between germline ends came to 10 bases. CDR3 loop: CSAGGEGYTF. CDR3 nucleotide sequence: TGCAGTGCCGGGGGAGAGGGCTACACCTTC.

The CDR3 is CASSRRTGYEQYF. CDR3 coding DNA: TGTGCCAGCAGCAGACGGACAGGGTACGAGCAGTACTTC. The genes are TRBV6-6 and TRBJ2-7, with 8 bases fitting TRBD1. Germline loops: CDR1 MNHNY, CDR2 SVGAGI (reference sequence). Unmatched junction bases numbered 5, after V lost 6 bases and J lost 4 bases. CDR3 length: 13 residues.

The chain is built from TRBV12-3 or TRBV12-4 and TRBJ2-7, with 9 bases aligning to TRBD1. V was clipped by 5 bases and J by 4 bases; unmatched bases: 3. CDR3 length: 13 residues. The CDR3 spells CASSIGTGYEQYF. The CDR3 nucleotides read TGTGCCAGCAGTATTGGGACAGGGTACGAGCAGTACTTC.

The CDR3 loop is CASSFQKNTEAFF. CDR3 DNA sequence: TGTGCCAGCAGCTTCCAAAAGAACACTGAAGCTTTCTTT. The rearrangement joins TRBV11-2 to TRBJ1-1, with D unresolved. Looked up from germline, CDR1 is SGHAT and CDR2 is FQNNGV. V dropped 3 bases and J dropped 1 base, with 6 bases sitting between them. There are 13 residues in the CDR3. Supplemented by reference TRBV11-2 and TRBJ1-1, the full variable domain reads EAGVAQSPRYKIIEKRQSVAFWCNPISGHATLYWYQQILGQGPKLLIQFQNNGVVDDSQLPKDRFSAERLKGVDSTLKIQPAKLEDSAVYLCASSFQKNTEAFFGQGTRLTVV.

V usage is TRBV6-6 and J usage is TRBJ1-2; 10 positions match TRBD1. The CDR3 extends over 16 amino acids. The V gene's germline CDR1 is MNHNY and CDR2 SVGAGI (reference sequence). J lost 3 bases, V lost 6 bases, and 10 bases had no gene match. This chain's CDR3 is CASRPTGTGEDYGYTF. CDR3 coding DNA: TGTGCCAGCAGACCAACCGGGACAGGGGAGGACTATGGCTACACCTTC.